The clone carrying this TCR beta chain has at least ten counts. Its antigen is unidentified. The observed sequence ends 3 residues before the CDR3 terminus, with the missing tail filled in from the germline J gene. The assay was immunoSEQ multiplex PCR, and TCRdb's table has in-frame clones only and misses some. Sampling found some 38,000 clones, none seen once. CDR1 is MNHEY, CDR2 SVGEGT, per germline. The CDR3 loop spans 15 amino acids. V shed 6 bases and J 0 bases; nucleotides not matched to a gene: 6. The sample is drawn from a study of T cell clonality in common variable immunodeficiency. Study observations and caveats: CVID subjects showed higher TCRbeta clonality than healthy controls.

The chain couples TRBV6-2 or TRBV6-3 to TRBJ2-3; 7 nucleotides agree with TRBD2. The specimen sequenced was peripheral blood mononuclear cells. The receptor was isolated from a person between 18 and 75 years old in good health. Incomplete CDR3 DNA: TGTGCCAGCAGCCTTCTAGCGGATAGCACAGATACG. Protein product: CASSLLADSTDT. The full CDR3 protein is CASSLLADSTDTQYF.